This T cell receptor beta chain was obtained from a study of blood T cells in healthy people across ages. General study results and limits: There were more naive CD4+ cells and higher diversity in long-lived donors than in aged donors.

This clonotype appeared a few times. Its antigen remains unknown. With V trimmed by 1 base and J by 5 bases, 4 bases remained unmatched. CDR1 is SGHRS, CDR2 YFSETQ, per germline. The CDR3 has 14 amino acids. The second PCR ran about 6 to 11 cycles with a sample-barcoded 5' primer and J-beta primers. TCRdb re-analysed the 5' RACE reads in MiXCR, keeping a single row per CDR3 protein. Of approximately 350,000 distinct CDR3 sequences listed, roughly half are singletons. Source material: blood. The chain has TRBV5-1 and TRBJ2-5; 8 positions agree with TRBD2. This clonotype was sampled from a man in his sixties in good health. Written as DNA, the CDR3 is TGCGCCAGCAGCTTGACGGGGGGGCACGAGACCCAGTACTTC. As protein: CASSLTGGHETQYF.